A single sample is the source of the 26 T cell receptor beta chains below, sequenced in a study of cytomegalovirus exposure and HLA in healthy donors. The primer mix had 60 Vbeta and 13 Jbeta primers. Some clones are missing from TCRdb's copy, which holds only in-frame ones; the method was immunoSEQ multiplex PCR. Here the sample spans 90,000 to 120,000 clones, around 80% being singletons. Sequenced material: PBMCs. Receptor source: a man younger than 40 in good health and CMV-seropositive.

V gene TRBV5-1 combines with J gene TRBJ2-1; D possibly corresponds to TRBD1 (6 bases). CDR1 and CDR2 from the germline V gene are SGHRS and YFSETQ. Trimming cost V 8 bases and J 0 bases, with 12 bases left between them. The CDR3 is 14 residues long. CDR3 bases: TGCGCCAGTGGACAGTCGAGCTCCTACAATGAGCAGTTCTTC. It is translated as CASGQSSSYNEQFF.

This rearrangement joins TRBV30 to TRBJ1-2; D unresolved. Trimming took 1 base from V and 8 from J, leaving 5 bases between them. Germline CDR1 and CDR2: GTSNPN and SVGIG (reference sequence). This CDR3 is 10 amino acids long. Here the CDR3 DNA reads TGTGCCTGGAGTGGGAGAGGCTACACCTTC. This gives the protein CAWSGRGYTF.

This clone was observed once. This chain uses TRBV7-9 with TRBJ2-5, with unresolved D. V lost 4 bases and J lost 5, with 8 bases in between. CDR1 SEHNR and CDR2 FQNEAQ come from the germline V gene (reference sequence). This CDR3 spans 12 amino acids. The CDR3 spells CASSSSVETQYF. Here the CDR3 DNA reads TGTGCCAGCAGCTCATCGGTGGAGACCCAGTACTTC.

The V and J genes are TRBV29-1 and TRBJ1-2; D is uncertain. The V end was cut by 1 base, the J end by 4 bases, with 10 bases between. CDR1 is SQVTM, CDR2 ANQGSEA, per germline. The CDR3 contains 13 residues. The CDR3 DNA reads TGCAGCGTTGAAGCAGCAGGTCCCTATGGCTACACCTTC. It yields the protein CSVEAAGPYGYTF.

V and J are TRBV4-1 and TRBJ2-4; 12 bases are a match to TRBD2. The CDR3 is 15 residues long. Unmatched junction bases numbered 7, after V lost 1 base and J lost 12 bases. Germline CDR1 and CDR2: MGHRA and YSYEKL. CDR3: CASSQGLAGDGSQYF. The CDR3 bases are TGCGCCAGCAGCCAAGGACTAGCGGGGGATGGCAGTCAGTACTTC.

The V call is TRBV27, the J call TRBJ2-7; D is undetermined. V was cut by 6 bases and J by 5 bases, with 14 bases left in between. CDR3 length: 13 amino acids. Germline-derived CDR1 and CDR2 are MNHEY and SMNVEV (reference sequence). The CDR3 sequence is CASRSWAGHEQYF. CDR3 sequence (DNA): TGTGCCAGCAGGTCGTGGGCCGGCCACGAGCAGTACTTC.

The chain recombines TRBV6-1 with TRBJ2-7; 7 bases agree with TRBD1. V dropped 8 bases and J dropped 5; count of bases not matched to a gene: 12. CDR1 is MNHNS and CDR2 is SASEGT in the germline V gene. This CDR3 region has 14 residues. CDR3 DNA: TGTGCCAGCGGGCTCTCAGGGGACAGAGACGAGCAGTACTTC. It codes for CASGLSGDRDEQYF.

V gene TRBV5-1 combines with J gene TRBJ2-3; 10 bases fit TRBD2. V was clipped by 3 bases and J by 1 base; unmatched bases: 2. The CDR3 consists of 15 residues. Looked up from germline, CDR1 is SGHRS and CDR2 is YFSETQ. CDR3 DNA: TGCGCCAGCAGCTCCGGGACTAGCGGCACAGATACGCAGTATTTT. Protein: CASSSGTSGTDTQYF.

The V gene is TRBV5-1, the J gene TRBJ2-3, with D possibly being TRBD2 (6 bases). The CDR3 has 14 amino acids. Trimming stripped 4 bases from V and 4 bases from J, with 13 bases between. In germline, CDR1 is SGHRS, CDR2 YFSETQ. CDR3 loop: CASSPGGAPDTQYF. The CDR3 nucleotides are TGCGCCAGCAGCCCCGGGGGAGCCCCAGATACGCAGTATTTT.

The chain links TRBV5-8 to TRBJ1-5, with TRBD1 identical over 8 bases. Germline values: CDR1 SGHTS, CDR2 YDEGEE. There are 18 residues in the CDR3. After removal of 0 bases from V and 5 bases from J, the junction contained 13 bases not matched to a gene. CDR3 loop: CASSLAGLDREVDQPQHF. The DNA of the CDR3 is TGTGCCAGCAGCTTGGCCGGTCTGGACAGGGAGGTAGATCAGCCCCAGCATTTT. The full variable domain, its missing parts supplied by reference TRBV5-8 and TRBJ1-5, is EAGVTQSPTHLIKTRGQQATLRCSPISGHTSVYWYQQALGLGLQFLLWYDEGEERNRGNFPPRFSGRQFPNYSSELNVNALELEDSALYLCASSLAGLDREVDQPQHFGDGTRLSIL.

The gene calls are TRBV5-1 and TRBJ1-2; D remains ambiguous. Trimming removed 7 bases at V and 3 bases at J, with 13 bases between. Germline V gene data show CDR1 as SGHRS and CDR2 as YFSETQ. The CDR3 is 13 amino acids. The CDR3 nucleotides are TGCGCCAGCGGAGACGGTACCGACTATGGCTACACCTTC. As protein: CASGDGTDYGYTF.

The chain carries TRBV5-1 and TRBJ2-5, with D possibly being TRBD1 (6 bases). CDR1 is SGHRS and CDR2 is YFSETQ in the germline V gene. V lost 1 base and J 3 bases, leaving 10 bases between the germline ends. The CDR3 totals 14 residues. Here the CDR3 reads CASSLWGLKETQYF. The CDR3 DNA follows: TGCGCCAGCAGCTTGTGGGGGCTTAAAGAGACCCAGTACTTC.

The V and J genes are TRBV4-1 and TRBJ1-5; the D gene is possibly TRBD1 (5 bases). Germline CDR1 and CDR2: MGHRA and YSYEKL. CDR3 length: 15 residues. The V end was cut by 0 bases, the J end by 4 bases, with 10 bases between. CDR3 loop: CASSQDPGENQPQHF. The CDR3 DNA sequence: TGCGCCAGCAGCCAAGACCCGGGGGAGAATCAGCCCCAGCATTTT.

The rearrangement uses TRBV28 and TRBJ1-2; perhaps TRBD1 as D (5 bases). Between the trimmed V and J ends, which lost 6 bases and 4 bases, there was a span of 18 bases. The CDR3 has 15 amino acids. CDR1 MDHEN and CDR2 SYDVKM come from the germline V gene. DNA of the CDR3: TGTGCCAGCAGAGGAGGGACGGCCTCTGGCTATGGCTACACCTTC. Protein: CASRGGTASGYGYTF.

The chain carries TRBV6-6 and TRBJ1-1; the D is unclear. The CDR3 extends over 12 amino acids. The V gene's germline CDR1 is MNHNY and CDR2 SVGAGI (reference sequence). The germline V and J ends were trimmed by 6 bases and 3 bases, with 8 bases remaining between them. CDR3 coding DNA: TGTGCCAGCAGCCCGGTTTACACTGAAGCTTTCTTT. Protein sequence: CASSPVYTEAFF.

This clone has a single count. The rearrangement uses TRBV11-3 and TRBJ1-1; TRBD1 matches 7 bases. This CDR3 is built from 14 residues. Unmatched junction bases numbered 6, after V lost 1 base and J lost 7 bases. Germline CDR1 SGHNT, CDR2 YENEEA. Written as DNA, the CDR3 is TGTGCCAGCAGCTTAGGGGGACAGCCAAATGAAGCTTTCTTT. It codes for CASSLGGQPNEAFF.

This rearrangement joins TRBV4-1 to TRBJ2-4, with TRBD2 matching over 10 bases. The junction had 12 bases not matched to a gene; V was cut back by 1 base and J by 6 bases. The V gene's germline CDR1 is MGHRA and CDR2 YSYEKL. The CDR3 has 18 amino acids. The CDR3 bases are TGCGCCAGCAGCCAAGGACTAGCGGGCGCGCCACCGAGAAACATTCAGTACTTC. Translation gives CASSQGLAGAPPRNIQYF.

The chain employs TRBV21-1 and TRBJ2-7; TRBD1 reflects the table's D call only, with no check against the DNA. TRBV21-1 is annotated as a pseudogene. The CDR3 has 14 residues. CDR3 nucleotides: TGTGCCAGCAGCAAGGGGCCCCCGGGACAGGGGGTCCACTTC. Amino acids: CASSKGPPGQGVHF.

The chain joins TRBV13 to TRBJ2-7; D not certain. Germline V gives CDR1 PRHDT, CDR2 FYEKMQ (reference sequence). The CDR3 length is 15 residues. V shed 6 bases and J shed 2 bases, with 17 bases lying between them. CDR3 amino acids: CASSYDGGGAYEQYF. CDR3 DNA sequence: TGTGCCAGCAGTTACGACGGCGGCGGTGCCTACGAGCAGTACTTC. Looking up the rest from reference TRBV13 and TRBJ2-7 gives the full variable domain: AAGVIQSPRHLIKEKRETATLKCYPIPRHDTVYWYQQGPGQDPQFLISFYEKMQSDKGSIPDRFSAQQFSDYHSELNMSSLELGDSALYFCASSYDGGGAYEQYFGPGTRLTVT.

This clone has more than one count but fewer than ten. This sequence joins TRBV7-6 and TRBJ1-3; 7 positions match TRBD1. V gave up 3 bases and J gave up 3 bases; unmatched junction bases: 5. Germline V CDR1 and CDR2: SGHVS, FNYEAQ. This CDR3 is 15 amino acids long. For the CDR3, the DNA is TGTGCCAGCAGCTTGGACAGGTTGGGTGGAAACACCATATATTTT. This encodes CASSLDRLGGNTIYF.

CDR3 coding DNA: TGTGCCAGCAGCTTCGTCAGGGGGGAATATGGCTACACCTTC. As protein: CASSFVRGEYGYTF. The chain uses TRBV7-2 and TRBJ1-2; 7 positions agree with TRBD1. CDR3 size: 14 residues. Germline CDR1 SGHTA, CDR2 FQGNSA. V shed 3 bases and J 5 bases; nucleotides not matched to a gene: 6.

The CDR3 region has the DNA TGTGCCACCGCCCTAAGAGGCCAAGAGACCCAGTACTTC. This gives the protein CATALRGQETQYF. V and J are TRBV5-6 and TRBJ2-5; no clear D. The CDR3 has 13 amino acids. V lost 9 bases and J lost 1, with 13 bases in between. Germline CDR1 SGHDT, CDR2 YYEEEE. The whole variable domain, remainder taken from reference TRBV5-6 and TRBJ2-5, is DAGVTQSPTHLIKTRGQQVTLRCSPKSGHDTVSWYQQALGQGPQFIFQYYEEEERQRGNFPDRFSGHQFPNYSSELNVNALLLGDSALYLCATALRGQETQYFGPGTRLLVL.

The chain carries TRBV6-1 and TRBJ2-3; the D gene is possibly TRBD1 (6 bases). The CDR3 is made up of 13 amino acids. The germline V and J ends were trimmed by 10 bases and 2 bases, with 13 bases remaining between them. Per germline, CDR1 MNHNS and CDR2 SASEGT. CDR3 protein: CATQGQATDTQYF. CDR3 nucleotide sequence: TGTGCCACCCAGGGGCAGGCCACAGATACGCAGTATTTT.

This sequence joins TRBV4-1 and TRBJ1-5; no definite D call. Germline CDR1 is MGHRA and CDR2 is YSYEKL. V was shortened by 1 base and J by 2 bases, with 15 bases between the two germline ends. The CDR3 is made up of 17 amino acids. The CDR3 nucleotides are TGCGCCAGCAGCCAAGGGGTGCTGGGAGGACGCAATCAGCCCCAGCATTTT. Its protein is CASSQGVLGGRNQPQHF.

The chain joins TRBV5-4 to TRBJ2-5, with D possibly being TRBD1 (5 bases). The CDR3 is made up of 12 amino acids. The germline CDR1 and CDR2 sequences are SGHNT and YYREEE (reference sequence). The germline V and J ends were trimmed by 4 bases and 5 bases, with 9 bases remaining between them. Here the CDR3 DNA reads TGTGCCAGCAGCCCACCAGGGGAGACCCAGTACTTC. Residues: CASSPPGETQYF.

V gene TRBV10-3 combines with J gene TRBJ1-1; perhaps TRBD1 as D (5 bases). CDR3 length: 13 residues. CDR1 and CDR2 (germline): ENHRY, SYGVKD. V shed 6 bases and J shed 0 bases, with 8 bases lying between them. The chain's CDR3 is CAIRDTLNTEAFF. In DNA, the CDR3 is TGTGCCATCAGGGACACCTTGAACACTGAAGCTTTCTTT.